The 21 T cell receptor beta chains below all came from one sample that was sequenced in a study of Ad26.COV2.S vaccination and SARS-CoV-2 variants. Treatment specified: some 20 received Ad26.COV2.S at low or high dose, single or two shots; a few received placebo; per-sample allocation not given. The study sampled participants on day 63 after the first vaccine or placebo injection. Only in-frame clones appear in the TCRdb table, and some are missing; sequencing was by immunoSEQ multiplex PCR. The repertoire includes about 470,000 clones, roughly 87% of them detected once, and less than 5.5% sits in the top ten. This specimen consisted of peripheral blood, obtained in a trial of Ad26.COV2.S vaccine versus placebo. These receptors all come from a person aged 18-65 years who received the Ad26.COV2.S COVID-19 vaccine or a placebo.

The table lists this clone with a count of one. This sequence joins TRBV6-2 or TRBV6-3 and TRBJ2-3; perhaps TRBD1 as D (6 bases). Germline CDR1 is MNHEY and CDR2 is SVGEGT. The CDR3 has 16 residues. V shed 1 base and J shed 4 bases, with 15 bases lying between them. CDR3 loop: CASSYWFRGGADTQYF. The CDR3 DNA sequence: TGTGCCAGCAGTTACTGGTTCAGGGGTGGGGCAGATACGCAGTATTTT.

The CDR3 sequence: CASSLASGRGTGELFF. In DNA form, the CDR3 reads TGCGCCAGCAGCTTGGCAAGTGGGAGAGGCACCGGGGAGCTGTTTTTT. The chain has TRBV5-1 and TRBJ2-2; D is possibly TRBD2 (5 bases). Trimming shortened V by 0 bases and J by 4 bases, and 13 bases separated the two germline ends. The CDR3 is 16 residues long. Germline CDR1 SGHRS, CDR2 YFSETQ. Supplemented by reference TRBV5-1 and TRBJ2-2, the full variable domain reads KAGVTQTPRYLIKTRGQQVTLSCSPISGHRSVSWYQQTPGQGLQFLFEYFSETQRNKGNFPGRFSGRQFSNSRSEMNVSTLELGDSALYLCASSLASGRGTGELFFGEGSRLTVL.

The chain couples TRBV4-2 to TRBJ2-1; perhaps TRBD2 as D (5 bases). The CDR3 consists of 16 residues. With 0 bases removed from V and 5 bases from J, the gap between germline ends came to 14 bases. Germline V gene data show CDR1 as LGHNA and CDR2 as YNFKEQ. This CDR3 reads CASSQEPHGRDNEQFF. The CDR3 coding sequence is TGTGCCAGCAGCCAAGAACCCCATGGGAGAGACAATGAGCAGTTCTTC.

The chain recombines TRBV28 with TRBJ2-7; D might be TRBD1 (5 bases). Trimming took off 7 bases at V and 2 bases at J, with 9 bases between the two ends. The germline V gene has CDR1 MDHEN and CDR2 SYDVKM. This CDR3 is 12 amino acids long. The CDR3 DNA is TGTGCCAGCACAGGGTCCACCTACGAGCAGTACTTC. This encodes CASTGSTYEQYF.

The V gene is TRBV14, the J gene TRBJ2-7; 9 bases fit TRBD2. The CDR3 has 15 amino acids. CDR1 is SGHDN, CDR2 FVKESK, per germline. V shed 3 bases and J 0 bases; nucleotides not matched to a gene: 3. The CDR3 loop is CASSQGSGSSYEQYF. The DNA for the CDR3 is TGTGCCAGCAGCCAGGGTAGCGGGAGCTCCTACGAGCAGTACTTC.

CDR3 in amino acids: CASSLVPTHRIETQYF. The CDR3 nucleotides read TGTGCCAGCAGCTTAGTCCCCACCCATCGGATTGAGACCCAGTACTTC. The chain carries TRBV5-5 and TRBJ2-5; D is ambiguous. Trimming cost V 2 bases and J 5 bases, with 19 bases left between them. The CDR3 has 16 amino acids. The germline V gene encodes CDR1 SGHKS and CDR2 YYEKEE (reference sequence).

This clone was counted a single time. The chain links TRBV7-9 to TRBJ2-5; 7 bases fit TRBD2. Germline lookup yields CDR1 SEHNR and CDR2 FQNEAQ (reference sequence). This CDR3 region has 15 residues. CDR3 loop: CAAQGLAGLGETQYF. In DNA form, the CDR3 reads TGTGCAGCTCAGGGATTAGCGGGTTTGGGGGAGACCCAGTACTTC. The variable domain in full, completed from reference TRBV7-9 and TRBJ2-5, reads DTGVSQNPRHKITKRGQNVTFRCDPISEHNRLYWYRQTLGQGPEFLTYFQNEAQLEKSRLLSDRFSAERPKGSFSTLEIQRTEQGDSAMYLCAAQGLAGLGETQYFGPGTRLLVL.

The V gene is TRBV28, the J gene TRBJ1-6, with D possibly being TRBD1 (5 bases). Germline V lookup: CDR1 MDHEN, CDR2 SYDVKM. This CDR3 is 14 amino acids long. V dropped 7 bases and J dropped 4 bases, with 11 bases sitting between them. The CDR3 DNA sequence: TGTGCCAGCACGGGGGGGAAATATAATTCACCCCTCCACTTT. Protein: CASTGGKYNSPLHF.

The chain combines TRBV28 with TRBJ2-7, with 16 bases fitting TRBD2. CDR1 MDHEN and CDR2 SYDVKM come from the germline V gene. The V and J ends lost 4 bases and 4 bases, in that order; junction bases with no gene match: 13. The CDR3 is 19 residues long. The CDR3 DNA is TGTGCCAGCAGTTCAAACCTTCAGGGACTAGCGGGAGGGTTTTACGAGCAGTACTTC. Translating it yields CASSSNLQGLAGGFYEQYF.

The chain combines TRBV29-1 with TRBJ2-3; 12 positions agree with TRBD2. CDR3 length equals 16 residues. Per the germline V gene, CDR1 is SQVTM and CDR2 is ANQGSEA. The V gene end was trimmed by 3 bases and the J gene end by 6 bases; junction bases not matched to a gene: 10. The CDR3 is CSVEPLAGGPWDTQYF. In DNA form, the CDR3 reads TGCAGCGTTGAGCCCCTAGCGGGAGGGCCTTGGGATACGCAGTATTTT.

The rearrangement joins TRBV30 to TRBJ2-1; 13 nucleotides agree with TRBD2. The CDR3 has 15 amino acids. The germline CDR1 and CDR2 sequences are GTSNPN and SVGIG (reference sequence). J was trimmed by 3 bases and V by 5 bases; bases with no gene match: 4. The CDR3 is CAWGLAGVYYNEQFF. The CDR3 nucleotides are TGTGCCTGGGGACTAGCGGGAGTTTACTACAATGAGCAGTTCTTC.

CDR3 bases: TGTGCCTGGAGCGGAGGACAGGGGGGTGGACAGCCCCAGCATTTT. Protein: CAWSGGQGGGQPQHF. The chain couples TRBV30 to TRBJ1-5, with 10 bases matching TRBD1. Germline trimming cut 3 bases from V and 7 bases from J; bases unmatched to any gene: 9. This CDR3 contains 15 residues. Germline-derived CDR1 and CDR2 are GTSNPN and SVGIG (reference sequence).

The V call is TRBV23-1, the J call TRBJ2-7, with 9 bases matching TRBD2. TRBV23-1 is marked as an open reading frame, function uncertain. This CDR3 spans 16 amino acids. Unmatched junction bases numbered 4, after V lost 0 bases and J lost 1 base. The DNA for the CDR3 is TGCGCCAGCAGTCAATCAACTAGCGGGCGATCCTACGAGCAGTACTTC. Its translation: CASSQSTSGRSYEQYF.

This sequence joins TRBV7-3 and TRBJ2-1; a possible D gene is TRBD2 (6 bases). Germline values: CDR1 SGHTA, CDR2 FQGTGA. CDR3 length: 16 amino acids. Trimming left V 5 bases short and J 3 bases short, with 17 bases between. CDR3 DNA: TGTGCCAGCAGCCTGACCCCTAGCGTAGACTACAATGAGCAGTTCTTC. The encoded protein is CASSLTPSVDYNEQFF. The variable domain in full, with the rest retrieved from reference TRBV7-3 and TRBJ2-1, is GAGVSQTPSNKVTEKGKYVELRCDPISGHTALYWYRQSLGQGPEFLIYFQGTGAADDSGLPNDRFFAVRPEGSVSTLKIQRTERGDSAVYLCASSLTPSVDYNEQFFGPGTRLTVL.

The gene calls are TRBV3-1 (or the pseudogene TRBV3-2) and TRBJ2-1, with 8 bases aligning to TRBD2. This CDR3 spans 16 amino acids. V shed 2 bases, J shed 3 bases, and the junction held 6 bases outside the gene matches. The V gene's germline CDR1 is LGHDT and CDR2 YNNKEL (reference sequence). The CDR3 loop reads CASSQPTSGHYNEQFF. CDR3 DNA sequence: TGTGCCAGCAGCCAACCCACTAGCGGCCACTACAATGAGCAGTTCTTC.

The chain employs TRBV25-1 and TRBJ1-2; 8 bases map to TRBD1. CDR1 and CDR2 from the germline V gene are MGHDK and SYGVNS. After removal of 6 bases from V and 4 bases from J, the junction contained 10 bases not matched to a gene. This CDR3 is built from 15 residues. The CDR3 sequence is CASSHGEQGAYGYTF. As DNA, the CDR3 is TGTGCCAGCAGCCATGGGGAGCAGGGGGCCTATGGCTACACCTTC.

CDR3 sequence reads: CASSFPTGPSSGNTIYF. CDR3 in DNA: TGTGCCAGCAGCTTCCCGACAGGCCCGAGCTCTGGAAACACCATATATTTT. The chain carries TRBV7-9 and TRBJ1-3; a weak D match, TRBD1 (6 bases). V was trimmed by 3 bases and J by 0 bases, leaving 15 bases between them. This CDR3 contains 17 residues. Germline assignment: CDR1 SEHNR and CDR2 FQNEAQ (reference sequence).

This chain links TRBV10-3 with TRBJ2-3, with D tentatively TRBD1 or TRBD2 (5 bases each). Germline CDR1 reads ENHRY; CDR2 reads SYGVKD. Trimming pared 5 bases from V and 5 bases from J, leaving 23 bases between. The length of the CDR3 is 17 residues. The CDR3 protein is CAISRGRADRVGDTQYF. The DNA for the CDR3 is TGTGCCATCAGTCGGGGCAGGGCCGACCGGGTTGGAGATACGCAGTATTTT.

The CDR3, as DNA: TGTGCCAGCAGTATCGGACAGAACACTGAAGCTTTCTTT. It specifies CASSIGQNTEAFF. The genes are TRBV28 and TRBJ1-1, with D perhaps TRBD1 (5 bases). Germline V lookup: CDR1 MDHEN, CDR2 SYDVKM. The CDR3 covers 13 residues. Between the trimmed V and J ends, which lost 5 bases and 1 base, there was a span of 8 bases.

The chain has TRBV11-2 and TRBJ1-3; 8 bases match TRBD1. CDR1 SGHAT and CDR2 FQNNGV come from the germline V gene. The CDR3 is made up of 15 amino acids. V lost 5 bases to trimming and J lost 7 bases; unmatched junction nucleotides: 10. The CDR3 is CASSPPQGQGNTIYF. The CDR3 DNA sequence: TGTGCCAGCAGCCCACCGCAAGGACAGGGCAACACCATATATTTT.

The chain uses TRBV6-5 and TRBJ1-1, with 7 positions matching TRBD1. The CDR3 has 13 amino acids. Unmatched junction bases numbered 8, after V lost 7 bases and J lost 6 bases. CDR1 is MNHEY and CDR2 is SVGAGI in the germline V gene. The CDR3 nucleotides read TGTGCCAGCAAATGGACAGGCGGGGCTGAAGCTTTCTTT. Its protein product is CASKWTGGAEAFF.